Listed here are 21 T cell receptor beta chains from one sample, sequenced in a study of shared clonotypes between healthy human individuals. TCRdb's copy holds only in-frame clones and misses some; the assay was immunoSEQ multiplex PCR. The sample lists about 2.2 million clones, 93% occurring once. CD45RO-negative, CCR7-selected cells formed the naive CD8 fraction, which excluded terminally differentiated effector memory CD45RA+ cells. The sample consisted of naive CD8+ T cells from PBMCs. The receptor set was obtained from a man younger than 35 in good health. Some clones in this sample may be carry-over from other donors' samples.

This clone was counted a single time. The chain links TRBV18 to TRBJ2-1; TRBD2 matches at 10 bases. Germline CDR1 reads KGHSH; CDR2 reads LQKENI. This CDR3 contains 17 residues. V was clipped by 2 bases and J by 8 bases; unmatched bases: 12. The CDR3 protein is CASSPIIAGGPGDEQFF. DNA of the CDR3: TGTGCCAGCTCACCAATAATAGCGGGAGGCCCTGGCGATGAGCAGTTCTTC.

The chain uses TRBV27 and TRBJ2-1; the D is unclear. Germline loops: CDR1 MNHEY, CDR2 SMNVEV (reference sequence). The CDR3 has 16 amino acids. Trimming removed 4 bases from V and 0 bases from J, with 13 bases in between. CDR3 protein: CASSSGPVNSYNEQFF. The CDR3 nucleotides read TGTGCCAGCAGTTCTGGCCCGGTAAACTCCTACAATGAGCAGTTCTTC.

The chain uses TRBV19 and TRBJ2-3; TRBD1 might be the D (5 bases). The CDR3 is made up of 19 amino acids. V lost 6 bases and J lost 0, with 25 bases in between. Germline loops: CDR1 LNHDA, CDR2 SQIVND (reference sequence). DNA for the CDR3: TGTGCCAGTAGAGCATCGCCAGGGAACGGAATTCAAAGCACAGATACGCAGTATTTT. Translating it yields CASRASPGNGIQSTDTQYF. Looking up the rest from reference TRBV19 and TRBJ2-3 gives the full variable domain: DGGITQSPKYLFRKEGQNVTLSCEQNLNHDAMYWYRQDPGQGLRLIYYSQIVNDFQKGDIAEGYSVSREKKESFPLTVTSAQKNPTAFYLCASRASPGNGIQSTDTQYFGPGTRLTVL.

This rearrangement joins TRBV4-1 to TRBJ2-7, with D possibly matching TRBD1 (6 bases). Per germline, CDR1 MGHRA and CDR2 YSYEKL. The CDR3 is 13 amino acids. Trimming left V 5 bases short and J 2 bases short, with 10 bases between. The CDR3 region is CASSNRETYEQYF. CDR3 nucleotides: TGCGCCAGCAGCAACAGGGAAACCTACGAGCAGTACTTC.

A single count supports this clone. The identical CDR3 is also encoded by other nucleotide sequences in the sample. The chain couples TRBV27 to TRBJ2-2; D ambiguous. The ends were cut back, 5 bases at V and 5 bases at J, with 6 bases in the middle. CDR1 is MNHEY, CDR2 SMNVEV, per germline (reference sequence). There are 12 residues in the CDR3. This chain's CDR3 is CASSLYTGELFF. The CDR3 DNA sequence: TGTGCCAGCAGTCTATATACCGGGGAGCTGTTTTTT.

The CDR3: CASSLALAGQGDGYTF. CDR3 nucleotides: TGTGCCAGCAGCTTAGCGCTTGCGGGACAGGGGGACGGCTACACCTTC. The V gene is TRBV7-9, the J gene TRBJ1-2, with 11 bases identical to TRBD1. Trimming removed 0 bases from V and 8 bases from J; junction bases left unmatched: 8. Germline CDR1 is SEHNR and CDR2 is FQNEAQ (reference sequence). The CDR3 has 16 amino acids.

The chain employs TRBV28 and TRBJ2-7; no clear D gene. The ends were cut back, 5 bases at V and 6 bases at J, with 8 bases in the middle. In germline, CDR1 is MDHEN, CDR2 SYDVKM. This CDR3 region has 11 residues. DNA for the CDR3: TGTGCCAGCAGTCATTTGGGCGAGCAGTACTTC. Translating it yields CASSHLGEQYF.

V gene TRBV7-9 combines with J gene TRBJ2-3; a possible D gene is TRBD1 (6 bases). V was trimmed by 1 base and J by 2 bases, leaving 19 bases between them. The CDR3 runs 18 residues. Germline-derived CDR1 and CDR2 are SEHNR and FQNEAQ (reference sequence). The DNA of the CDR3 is TGTGCCAGCAGCTTAGGGGGGACACTAACTAAACCCACAGATACGCAGTATTTT. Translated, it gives CASSLGGTLTKPTDTQYF.

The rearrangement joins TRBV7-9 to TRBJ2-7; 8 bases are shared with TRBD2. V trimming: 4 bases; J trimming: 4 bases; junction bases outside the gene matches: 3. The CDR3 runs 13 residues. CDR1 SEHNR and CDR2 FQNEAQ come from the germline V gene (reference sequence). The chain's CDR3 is CASSSGGGYEQYF. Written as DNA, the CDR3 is TGTGCCAGCAGCTCCGGGGGGGGATACGAGCAGTACTTC.

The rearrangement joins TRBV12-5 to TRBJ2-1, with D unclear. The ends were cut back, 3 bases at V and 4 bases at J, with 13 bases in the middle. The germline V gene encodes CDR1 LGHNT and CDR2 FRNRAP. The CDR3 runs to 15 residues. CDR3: CASGFGAPLYNEQFF. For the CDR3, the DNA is TGTGCTAGTGGTTTTGGAGCACCGCTGTACAATGAGCAGTTCTTC.

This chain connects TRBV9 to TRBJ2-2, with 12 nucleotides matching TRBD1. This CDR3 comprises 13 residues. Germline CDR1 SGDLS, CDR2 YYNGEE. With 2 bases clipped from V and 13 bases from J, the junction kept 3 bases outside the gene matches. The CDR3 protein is CASSVGTGGTLFF. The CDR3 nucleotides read TGTGCCAGCAGCGTGGGGACAGGGGGCACGCTGTTTTTT.

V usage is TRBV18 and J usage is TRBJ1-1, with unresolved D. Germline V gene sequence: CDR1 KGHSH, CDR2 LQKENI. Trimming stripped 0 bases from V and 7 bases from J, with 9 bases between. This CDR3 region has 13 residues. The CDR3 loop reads CASSPPTTGEAFF. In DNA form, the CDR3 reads TGTGCCAGCTCACCACCCACCACCGGTGAAGCTTTCTTT.

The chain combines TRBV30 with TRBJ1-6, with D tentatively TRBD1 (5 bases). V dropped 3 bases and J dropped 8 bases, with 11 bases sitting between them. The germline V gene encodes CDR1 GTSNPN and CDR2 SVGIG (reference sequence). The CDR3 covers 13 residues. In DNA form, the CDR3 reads TGTGCCTGGAGCGAGGGGACTTATTCACCCCTCCACTTT. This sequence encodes CAWSEGTYSPLHF.

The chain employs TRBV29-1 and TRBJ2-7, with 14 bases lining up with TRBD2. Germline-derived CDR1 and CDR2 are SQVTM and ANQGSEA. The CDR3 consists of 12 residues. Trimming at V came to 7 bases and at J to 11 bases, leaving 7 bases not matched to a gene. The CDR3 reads CSALGLAGEEYF. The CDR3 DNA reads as TGCAGCGCCTTGGGACTAGCGGGAGAAGAGTACTTC.

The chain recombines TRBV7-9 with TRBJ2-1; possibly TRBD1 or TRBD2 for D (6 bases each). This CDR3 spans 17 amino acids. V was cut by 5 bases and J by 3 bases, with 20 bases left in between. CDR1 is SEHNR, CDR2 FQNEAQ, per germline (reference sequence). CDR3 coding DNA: TGTGCCAGCAGCACCAACCGGAGGGGCAGGGGCTACAATGAGCAGTTCTTC. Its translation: CASSTNRRGRGYNEQFF.

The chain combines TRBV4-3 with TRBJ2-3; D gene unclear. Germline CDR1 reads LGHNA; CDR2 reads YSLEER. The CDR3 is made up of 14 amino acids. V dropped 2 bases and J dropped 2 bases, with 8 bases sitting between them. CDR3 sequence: CASSQRSITDTQYF. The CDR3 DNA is TGCGCCAGCAGCCAACGCTCGATCACAGATACGCAGTATTTT.

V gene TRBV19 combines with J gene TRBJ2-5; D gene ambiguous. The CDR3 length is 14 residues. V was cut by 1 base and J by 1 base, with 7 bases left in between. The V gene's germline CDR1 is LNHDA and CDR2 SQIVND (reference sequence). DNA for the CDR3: TGTGCCAGTAGTATAGGACCCGGCCAAGAGACCCAGTACTTC. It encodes CASSIGPGQETQYF.

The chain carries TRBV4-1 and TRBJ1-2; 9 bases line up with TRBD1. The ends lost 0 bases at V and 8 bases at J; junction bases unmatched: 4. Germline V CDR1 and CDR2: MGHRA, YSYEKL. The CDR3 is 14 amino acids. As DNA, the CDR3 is TGCGCCAGCAGCCAAGATTACAGGGGGCACGGCTACACCTTC. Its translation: CASSQDYRGHGYTF.

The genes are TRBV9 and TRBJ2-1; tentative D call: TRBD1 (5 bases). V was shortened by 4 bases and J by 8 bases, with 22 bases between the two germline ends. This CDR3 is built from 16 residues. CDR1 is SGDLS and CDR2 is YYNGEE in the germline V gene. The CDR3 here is CASSPRSSVGVDEQFF. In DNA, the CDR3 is TGTGCCAGCAGCCCGAGAAGTTCAGTAGGGGTGGATGAGCAGTTCTTC.

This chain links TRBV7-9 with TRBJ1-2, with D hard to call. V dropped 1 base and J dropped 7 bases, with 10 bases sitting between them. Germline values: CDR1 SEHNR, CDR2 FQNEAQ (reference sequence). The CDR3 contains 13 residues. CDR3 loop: CASSLDLGFGYTF. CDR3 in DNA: TGTGCCAGCAGCTTAGATCTGGGATTTGGCTACACCTTC.

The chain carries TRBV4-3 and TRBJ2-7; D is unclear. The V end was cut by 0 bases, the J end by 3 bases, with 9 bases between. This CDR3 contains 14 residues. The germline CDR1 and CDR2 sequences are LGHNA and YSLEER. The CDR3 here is CASSQDIRVYEQYF. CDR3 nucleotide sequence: TGCGCCAGCAGCCAAGACATTAGGGTCTACGAGCAGTACTTC.